What follows are 28 T cell receptor beta chains derived from one specimen sequenced in a study of blood T cell repertoires in COVID-19. Method: immunoSEQ multiplex PCR; TCRdb's copy keeps in-frame clones and lacks some. The sample lists over 150,000 clones, more than 75% seen once, with roughly 17% in the top ten. Input material: PBMCs or T cells enriched from blood (not recorded which). These receptors were taken from a woman in her forties or fifties who had recovered from COVID-19.

This clone was found a few times. The chain recombines TRBV5-1 with TRBJ2-1, with D perhaps TRBD2 (5 bases). This CDR3 is built from 14 residues. Looked up from germline, CDR1 is SGHRS and CDR2 is YFSETQ. Trimming pared 0 bases from V and 5 bases from J, leaving 9 bases between. CDR3 sequence reads: CASSLVSGNNEQFF. DNA of the CDR3: TGCGCCAGCAGCTTGGTTTCGGGAAACAATGAGCAGTTCTTC.

This chain joins TRBV7-9 and TRBJ1-2, with D hard to call. The CDR3 runs 13 residues. Germline V gene lookup returns CDR1 SEHNR and CDR2 FQNEAQ (reference sequence). The ends were cut back, 1 base at V and 6 bases at J, with 9 bases in the middle. The CDR3 DNA reads TGTGCCAGCAGCTTAGGGGCAGAAAATGGCTACACCTTC. This translates into CASSLGAENGYTF.

The J gene is TRBJ2-1, the V gene TRBV27; 7 nucleotides line up with TRBD2. The J segment lost 7 bases and the V segment lost 7 bases, leaving 16 bases of the junction unmatched. The CDR3 is made up of 16 amino acids. Germline lookup yields CDR1 MNHEY and CDR2 SMNVEV (reference sequence). The CDR3 spells CASTVRGLPGGNEQFF. The CDR3 nucleotides read TGTGCCAGCACCGTAAGGGGACTACCCGGGGGGAATGAGCAGTTCTTC.

This sequence joins TRBV29-1 and TRBJ1-2; 7 nucleotides align to TRBD1. This CDR3 contains 13 residues. V was pared by 7 bases and J by 2 bases, with 7 bases of the junction left unmatched. Germline V gene data show CDR1 as SQVTM and CDR2 as ANQGSEA. In nucleotides, the CDR3 is TGCAGCGCCGAAGGGGGCAGCAACTATGGCTACACCTTC. Amino acids: CSAEGGSNYGYTF.

The V and J genes are TRBV11-2 and TRBJ2-2, with D perhaps matching TRBD1 (5 bases). The CDR3 has 15 residues. V was pared by 5 bases and J by 2 bases, with 12 bases between. Germline-derived CDR1 and CDR2 are SGHAT and FQNNGV. This CDR3 is CASSRGQINTGELFF. CDR3 in DNA: TGTGCCAGCAGCCGCGGACAAATAAACACCGGGGAGCTGTTTTTT.

This sequence joins TRBV28 and TRBJ2-7, with TRBD1 matching over 11 bases. From germline, CDR1 is MDHEN and CDR2 SYDVKM. The CDR3 is 13 residues long. For the CDR3, the DNA is TGTGGGACAGGGGGCAGTCCCAGCTACGAGCAGTACTTC. Amino acids: CGTGGSPSYEQYF.

The V gene is TRBV30, the J gene TRBJ2-6; D uncertain. Germline V gene sequence: CDR1 GTSNPN, CDR2 SVGIG (reference sequence). The CDR3 runs 15 residues. V was trimmed by 8 bases and J by 0 bases, leaving 14 bases between them. The CDR3, as DNA: TGTGCCCGAGCCAAACGTCTCTCTGGGGCCAACGTCCTGACTTTC. Its translation: CARAKRLSGANVLTF.

J is TRBJ2-2 and V is TRBV19; TRBD2 aligns across 9 bases. Germline values: CDR1 LNHDA, CDR2 SQIVND (reference sequence). V trimming: 4 bases; J trimming: 4 bases; junction bases outside the gene matches: 7. CDR3 length: 16 amino acids. The CDR3 spells CASSRRETSGTGELFF. CDR3 DNA sequence: TGTGCCAGTAGTAGACGAGAGACTAGCGGCACCGGGGAGCTGTTTTTT.

The chain carries TRBV5-1 and TRBJ2-7, with 14 nucleotides matching TRBD2. There are 16 residues in the CDR3. The germline gives CDR1 SGHRS, CDR2 YFSETQ. Trimming removed 5 bases from V and 6 bases from J; junction bases left unmatched: 10. CDR3 nucleotides: TGCGCCAGCAGACCGAGACTAGCGGGAGGGCCCAGCGAGCAGTACTTC. Translation: CASRPRLAGGPSEQYF.

V usage is TRBV27 and J usage is TRBJ2-2; the match to TRBD1 covers 10 bases. V shed 1 base and J 4 bases; nucleotides not matched to a gene: 9. The germline V gene encodes CDR1 MNHEY and CDR2 SMNVEV (reference sequence). The CDR3 has 18 amino acids. The CDR3 DNA sequence: TGTGCCAGCAGTTTATTCGAGCCGGGACAGGGGTCCACCGGGGAGCTGTTTTTT. It is translated as CASSLFEPGQGSTGELFF.

The chain employs TRBV6-5 and TRBJ2-1, with TRBD2 matching over 15 bases. Germline-derived CDR1 and CDR2 are MNHEY and SVGAGI. With V trimmed by 4 bases and J by 8 bases, 3 bases remained unmatched. This CDR3 region has 15 residues. The CDR3 DNA is TGTGCCAGCAGTTCCGGACTAGCGGGAGGGGATGAGCAGTTCTTC. It is translated as CASSSGLAGGDEQFF.

The chain combines TRBV2 with TRBJ1-1; no firm D call. The V gene lost 5 bases and the J gene lost 0 bases, with 13 bases spanning the gap. Germline V lookup: CDR1 SNHLY, CDR2 FYNNEI. This CDR3 is built from 15 residues. CDR3 protein: CASSLRALMNTEAFF. As DNA, the CDR3 is TGTGCCAGCAGTTTGAGGGCTTTAATGAACACTGAAGCTTTCTTT.

The chain uses TRBV19 and TRBJ2-7, with D possibly being TRBD2 (6 bases). The germline gives CDR1 LNHDA, CDR2 SQIVND (reference sequence). The V gene lost 10 bases and the J gene lost 0 bases, with 19 bases spanning the gap. The CDR3 covers 15 residues. The CDR3 bases are TGTGCCACTAGCCTTGGGGGGTCGAGCTCCTACGAGCAGTACTTC. Amino acids: CATSLGGSSSYEQYF.

The chain recombines TRBV29-1 with TRBJ1-5, with TRBD1 identical over 10 bases. Germline V gene lookup returns CDR1 SQVTM and CDR2 ANQGSEA. Trimming removed 6 bases from V and 0 bases from J; junction bases left unmatched: 2. This CDR3 comprises 14 residues. In nucleotides, the CDR3 is TGCAGCGTGGGGGACAGGGGTAGCAATCAGCCCCAGCATTTT. This translates into CSVGDRGSNQPQHF.

On this clone: Other DNA variants within this sample encode the same CDR3. CDR3 protein: CASSLVGTSGYNEQFF. CDR3 in DNA: TGTGCCAGCAGCTTAGTTGGGACTAGCGGATACAATGAGCAGTTCTTC. The V gene is TRBV7-2, the J gene TRBJ2-1; 11 nucleotides agree with TRBD2. CDR1 is SGHTA and CDR2 is FQGNSA in the germline V gene. This CDR3 is built from 16 residues. V lost 1 base and J lost 4; bases outside the gene matches: 3.

The chain employs TRBV5-5 and TRBJ2-7; 11 bases are a match to TRBD2. Trimming took 4 bases from V and 5 from J; bases not matched to a gene: 5. Per the germline V gene, CDR1 is SGHKS and CDR2 is YYEKEE (reference sequence). The CDR3 is 14 amino acids. DNA for the CDR3: TGTGCCAGCAGCCAAACTAGCGGGAGCAACGAGCAGTACTTC. This encodes CASSQTSGSNEQYF.

The chain joins TRBV7-3 to TRBJ2-1, with 8 bases fitting TRBD2. The CDR3 has 15 residues. Looked up from germline, CDR1 is SGHTA and CDR2 is FQGTGA. V was pared by 7 bases and J by 1 base, with 6 bases of the junction left unmatched. DNA for the CDR3: TGTGCCAGCACCCTGACTAGCGTGTCCTACAATGAGCAGTTCTTC. Translated, it gives CASTLTSVSYNEQFF. The full variable domain, completed using reference TRBV7-3 and TRBJ2-1, is GAGVSQTPSNKVTEKGKYVELRCDPISGHTALYWYRQSLGQGPEFLIYFQGTGAADDSGLPNDRFFAVRPEGSVSTLKIQRTERGDSAVYLCASTLTSVSYNEQFFGPGTRLTVL.

V and J are TRBV24-1 and TRBJ2-5; 12 bases agree with TRBD1. The trim removed 1 base at V and 6 bases at J, leaving 8 bases unmatched. From germline, CDR1 is KGHDR and CDR2 SFDVKD. This CDR3 spans 17 amino acids. DNA for the CDR3: TGTGCCACCAGTGATTTTAAGGGACAGGGGGCGGGAAAGACCCAGTACTTC. Protein: CATSDFKGQGAGKTQYF.

The CDR3 DNA reads as TGTGCCACCGTGGAGGCTAGCGGGAGCTACGAGCAGTACTTC. Translation: CATVEASGSYEQYF. The chain employs TRBV10-3 and TRBJ2-7, with TRBD2 matching 10 bases. Trimming cost V 10 bases and J 3 bases; bases outside gene matches: 9. The length of the CDR3 is 14 residues. Germline CDR1 and CDR2: ENHRY and SYGVKD.

The chain recombines TRBV12-5 with TRBJ2-3; D perhaps matches TRBD2 (6 bases). This CDR3 has 21 residues. Germline V gene lookup returns CDR1 LGHNT and CDR2 FRNRAP. The germline V and J ends were trimmed by 7 bases and 6 bases, with 38 bases remaining between them. The CDR3 DNA is TGTGCTAGTGCCACCACTGGAGGGAGAATTGTAATGAAGGGCTTCGCGGATACGCAGTATTTT. As protein: CASATTGGRIVMKGFADTQYF.

The chain joins TRBV1 to TRBJ2-1; the table's D gene call, TRBD2, was not cross checked with the DNA. TRBV1 is given as a pseudogene. The CDR3 sequence is 19 residues long. CDR3 sequence: CTSSQVRLRGTRIPNEQFF. In nucleotides, the CDR3 is TGCACCAGCAGCCAAGTAAGGTTAAGAGGGACTAGAATCCCCAATGAGCAGTTCTTC.

This clone was counted a single time. V gene TRBV5-1 combines with J gene TRBJ2-7, with TRBD2 identical over 9 bases. V lost 0 bases to trimming and J lost 3 bases; unmatched junction nucleotides: 1. Germline assignment: CDR1 SGHRS and CDR2 YFSETQ. The CDR3 runs 14 residues. CDR3 sequence: CASSLASGNYEQYF. CDR3 nucleotide sequence: TGCGCCAGCAGCTTGGCTAGCGGGAACTACGAGCAGTACTTC.

This clone came up a few times. The chain employs TRBV7-3 and TRBJ2-3; 9 bases are a match to TRBD1. J lost 1 base, V lost 3 bases, and 20 bases had no gene match. The CDR3 contains 21 residues. Germline CDR1 is SGHTA and CDR2 is FQGTGA. The CDR3 sequence: CASSLTSPRGTGHSGTDTQYF. CDR3 nucleotides: TGTGCCAGCAGCTTGACGTCCCCTAGGGGGACAGGGCATTCGGGCACAGATACGCAGTATTTT.

The chain has TRBV5-6 and TRBJ2-1; 7 bases are shared with TRBD1. V lost 0 bases, J lost 6 bases, and 6 bases stayed unmatched. CDR1 and CDR2 from the germline V gene are SGHDT and YYEEEE. The CDR3 is 15 residues long. This CDR3 reads CASSLGGQAGNEQFF. In DNA form, the CDR3 reads TGTGCCAGCAGCTTGGGCGGACAGGCGGGCAATGAGCAGTTCTTC.

V and J are TRBV7-6 and TRBJ2-3; a weak D match, TRBD2 (6 bases). Trimming took off 5 bases at V and 4 bases at J, with 22 bases between the two ends. The CDR3 totals 17 residues. CDR1 and CDR2 (germline): SGHVS, FNYEAQ. For the CDR3, the DNA is TGTGCCAGCAGCCAGACTTCCGGGAGCTTTGGGGCAGATACGCAGTATTTT. Its protein is CASSQTSGSFGADTQYF.

V gene TRBV3-1 (or the pseudogene TRBV3-2) combines with J gene TRBJ1-5, with D hard to call. V was trimmed by 1 base and J by 4 bases, leaving 5 bases between them. Germline CDR1 and CDR2: LGHDT and YNNKEL (reference sequence). There are 13 residues in the CDR3. The CDR3 here is CASSQATNQPQHF. In DNA form, the CDR3 reads TGTGCCAGCAGCCAAGCTACGAATCAGCCCCAGCATTTT.

The J gene is TRBJ2-5, the V gene TRBV6-5; 8 bases line up with TRBD2. Germline CDR1 MNHEY, CDR2 SVGAGI. The CDR3 length is 13 residues. V gave up 8 bases and J gave up 5 bases; unmatched junction bases: 7. This CDR3 reads CASHGGGRETQYF. The CDR3 DNA reads as TGTGCCAGCCACGGGGGGGGTCGGGAGACCCAGTACTTC.

This CDR3 is CASSLAVPDGYTF. The DNA of the CDR3 is TGCGCCAGCAGCTTGGCCGTGCCGGATGGCTACACCTTC. This chain links TRBV5-1 with TRBJ1-2; D unresolved. Trimming cost V 0 bases and J 6 bases, with 9 bases left between them. The CDR3 is 13 residues long. Germline V gene sequence: CDR1 SGHRS, CDR2 YFSETQ.